This T cell receptor beta chain emerged from a study of T cell responses to AZD1222 COVID-19 vaccine (dated by TCRdb to the early 2020s). For context, the study as a whole: AZD1222 recipients with second doses at about 4 weeks or about 12 weeks were pooled, because spike-specific TCR depth and breadth did not differ between schedules. Trial participants were enrolled by age into subgroups of 18-55, 56-69 and 70-plus years, and approximately 150, 30 and 60 TCR-sequenced participants, respectively, were included in these subgroups. A total of 240 or so trial participants underwent TCR sequencing, of whom nearly 210 had received two doses of AZD1222 and around 26 had received two doses of the MenACWY control vaccine. What the study reported, not specific to this receptor: Conclusions about previously exposed vaccinees are limited because only six or seven AZD1222 recipients were SARS-CoV-2 seropositive at baseline. Participants were mostly white British and included more females than males, and it was suggested by the authors that clonal diversity may have been underestimated. Because no samples from the day 14 peak response were available, repertoires could be characterized only after the peak T cell response. The 56-69-year group was small, and its depth increase did not reach significance, likely because of low power. Nearly half of unique spike-specific TCRs reportedly recognized epitopes outside regions mutated in the B.1.351 and B.1.1.7 variants. Spike-specific TCR breadth and depth rose significantly after two AZD1222 doses compared with day 0 and with MenACWY recipients. CD4 TCRs associated with the vaccine covered the entire spike protein, and the dominant responses were in regions 160-218 and 743-854.

The time point label, as the study defines it: baseline before first vaccination. Vaccinee samples came from UK trials COV001 and COV002, including a single-blind randomized controlled phase 2/3 trial of AZD1222 (ChAdOx1 nCoV-19) in healthy adults. For TCRbeta chain sequencing, PBMC samples were collected from trial participants at day 0 and at day 28 after the second dose. The V and J ends are trimmed by 5 bases and 6 bases, leaving 11 bases between them. Based on the germline V gene (reference sequence), the CDR1 and CDR2 sequences are LGHDT and YNNKEL. Inclusive of the bounding cysteine and phenylalanine, the CDR3 is 12 residues long. Just CDR3 DNA is preserved here, 36 bases in frame from base 1. The CDR3 regions of human TCRbeta chains were analyzed by immunosequencing. As for the authors' bioinformatics: TCRs in the repertoires were matched against a reference library of SARS-CoV-2-specific TCRs that had been generated with the MIRA antigen-specificity platform. Breadth was defined as the fraction of unique TCRs that were SARS-CoV-2-associated. Depth was defined as the fraction of total T cells that were SARS-CoV-2-associated. Using the MIRA data, each spike-specific TCR was assigned both to the spike region to which the TCR was reactive and to a CD4 or CD8 class. Log10-transformed breadth and depth values were compared by one-way ANOVA with Sidak's multiple comparisons tests. This is the immuneACCESS table as TCRdb keeps it, with only in-frame sequences that have V and J called. A part of the clones is gone; compared with another copy, unresolved V genes explain less than half, and the rest is unexplained. Clone size and the V and J calls come from that table; the DNA yielded D and trimming. Across this sample there are roughly 28,000 clones, with over 90% seen only once. Of the sample, about 8% falls within the top ten clones.

Comment on this clone: Which antigen it targets is not known. Base quality data are lacking; no much larger clone is found one base away.

Sequenced here: peripheral blood, sampled on day 0 of AZD1222 vaccination. The TCR sequence derives from an adult in good health. The sequence is built from TRBV3-1 (or the pseudogene TRBV3-2) and TRBJ2-7; a weak D assignment points to TRBD2 (6 bases agree). The DNA sequence is TGTGCCAGCAGCATATCGCGGGGCGAGCAGTACTTC. Translated, it gives CASSISRGEQYF.